The T cell receptor (beta chain) described here comes from a study of blood T cell repertoires in COVID-19. Study-wide context: Sources were T cells, B-cell-depleted T cells, or PBMCs; the material itself was cDNA or gDNA.

Germline V gene data show CDR1 as SGDLS and CDR2 as YYNGEE. This CDR3 has 15 residues. V lost 0 bases, J lost 4 bases, and 14 bases lay in between. Original analysis: Scientists estimated how many nucleated cells there were by amplifying reference gene primers. Measured with immunoSEQ multiplex PCR; TCRdb has only the in-frame clones, and not every one. That table furnishes V, J and clone size, whereas the DNA furnished D and trimming. The sample has just over 300,000 clones, roughly 89% seen once; the top ten hold 1.8%. The TCR comes from a woman in her 30s with COVID-19, enrolled during active disease. The chain links TRBV9 to TRBJ2-7, with a tentative D call TRBD2 (7 bases). Sequencing was done on a sample of peripheral blood. The DNA for the CDR3 is TGTGCCAGCAGCGTAGCTGGGGGGGACATATACGAGCAGTACTTC. Encoded protein: CASSVAGGDIYEQYF.